This T cell receptor beta chain was observed in a study of cytomegalovirus exposure and HLA in healthy donors. CDR3 length: 13 residues. The V gene's germline CDR1 is GTSNPN and CDR2 SVGIG (reference sequence). The ends were cut back, 7 bases at V and 4 bases at J, with 16 bases in the middle. Primers included in the PCR were 60 Vbeta and 13 Jbeta primers. Clones were read by immunoSEQ multiplex PCR, and TCRdb kept only the in-frame ones, dropping some. The profile covers about 150,000 clones, with about 85% appearing a single time and under 4% taken by the ten largest. The sample comprised PBMCs. The TCR sequence derives from a human donor in good health. The chain has TRBV30 and TRBJ1-1; D unclear. The CDR3 sequence is CAFARGMGTEAFF. The CDR3, as DNA: TGTGCCTTCGCCCGAGGGATGGGCACTGAAGCTTTCTTT.